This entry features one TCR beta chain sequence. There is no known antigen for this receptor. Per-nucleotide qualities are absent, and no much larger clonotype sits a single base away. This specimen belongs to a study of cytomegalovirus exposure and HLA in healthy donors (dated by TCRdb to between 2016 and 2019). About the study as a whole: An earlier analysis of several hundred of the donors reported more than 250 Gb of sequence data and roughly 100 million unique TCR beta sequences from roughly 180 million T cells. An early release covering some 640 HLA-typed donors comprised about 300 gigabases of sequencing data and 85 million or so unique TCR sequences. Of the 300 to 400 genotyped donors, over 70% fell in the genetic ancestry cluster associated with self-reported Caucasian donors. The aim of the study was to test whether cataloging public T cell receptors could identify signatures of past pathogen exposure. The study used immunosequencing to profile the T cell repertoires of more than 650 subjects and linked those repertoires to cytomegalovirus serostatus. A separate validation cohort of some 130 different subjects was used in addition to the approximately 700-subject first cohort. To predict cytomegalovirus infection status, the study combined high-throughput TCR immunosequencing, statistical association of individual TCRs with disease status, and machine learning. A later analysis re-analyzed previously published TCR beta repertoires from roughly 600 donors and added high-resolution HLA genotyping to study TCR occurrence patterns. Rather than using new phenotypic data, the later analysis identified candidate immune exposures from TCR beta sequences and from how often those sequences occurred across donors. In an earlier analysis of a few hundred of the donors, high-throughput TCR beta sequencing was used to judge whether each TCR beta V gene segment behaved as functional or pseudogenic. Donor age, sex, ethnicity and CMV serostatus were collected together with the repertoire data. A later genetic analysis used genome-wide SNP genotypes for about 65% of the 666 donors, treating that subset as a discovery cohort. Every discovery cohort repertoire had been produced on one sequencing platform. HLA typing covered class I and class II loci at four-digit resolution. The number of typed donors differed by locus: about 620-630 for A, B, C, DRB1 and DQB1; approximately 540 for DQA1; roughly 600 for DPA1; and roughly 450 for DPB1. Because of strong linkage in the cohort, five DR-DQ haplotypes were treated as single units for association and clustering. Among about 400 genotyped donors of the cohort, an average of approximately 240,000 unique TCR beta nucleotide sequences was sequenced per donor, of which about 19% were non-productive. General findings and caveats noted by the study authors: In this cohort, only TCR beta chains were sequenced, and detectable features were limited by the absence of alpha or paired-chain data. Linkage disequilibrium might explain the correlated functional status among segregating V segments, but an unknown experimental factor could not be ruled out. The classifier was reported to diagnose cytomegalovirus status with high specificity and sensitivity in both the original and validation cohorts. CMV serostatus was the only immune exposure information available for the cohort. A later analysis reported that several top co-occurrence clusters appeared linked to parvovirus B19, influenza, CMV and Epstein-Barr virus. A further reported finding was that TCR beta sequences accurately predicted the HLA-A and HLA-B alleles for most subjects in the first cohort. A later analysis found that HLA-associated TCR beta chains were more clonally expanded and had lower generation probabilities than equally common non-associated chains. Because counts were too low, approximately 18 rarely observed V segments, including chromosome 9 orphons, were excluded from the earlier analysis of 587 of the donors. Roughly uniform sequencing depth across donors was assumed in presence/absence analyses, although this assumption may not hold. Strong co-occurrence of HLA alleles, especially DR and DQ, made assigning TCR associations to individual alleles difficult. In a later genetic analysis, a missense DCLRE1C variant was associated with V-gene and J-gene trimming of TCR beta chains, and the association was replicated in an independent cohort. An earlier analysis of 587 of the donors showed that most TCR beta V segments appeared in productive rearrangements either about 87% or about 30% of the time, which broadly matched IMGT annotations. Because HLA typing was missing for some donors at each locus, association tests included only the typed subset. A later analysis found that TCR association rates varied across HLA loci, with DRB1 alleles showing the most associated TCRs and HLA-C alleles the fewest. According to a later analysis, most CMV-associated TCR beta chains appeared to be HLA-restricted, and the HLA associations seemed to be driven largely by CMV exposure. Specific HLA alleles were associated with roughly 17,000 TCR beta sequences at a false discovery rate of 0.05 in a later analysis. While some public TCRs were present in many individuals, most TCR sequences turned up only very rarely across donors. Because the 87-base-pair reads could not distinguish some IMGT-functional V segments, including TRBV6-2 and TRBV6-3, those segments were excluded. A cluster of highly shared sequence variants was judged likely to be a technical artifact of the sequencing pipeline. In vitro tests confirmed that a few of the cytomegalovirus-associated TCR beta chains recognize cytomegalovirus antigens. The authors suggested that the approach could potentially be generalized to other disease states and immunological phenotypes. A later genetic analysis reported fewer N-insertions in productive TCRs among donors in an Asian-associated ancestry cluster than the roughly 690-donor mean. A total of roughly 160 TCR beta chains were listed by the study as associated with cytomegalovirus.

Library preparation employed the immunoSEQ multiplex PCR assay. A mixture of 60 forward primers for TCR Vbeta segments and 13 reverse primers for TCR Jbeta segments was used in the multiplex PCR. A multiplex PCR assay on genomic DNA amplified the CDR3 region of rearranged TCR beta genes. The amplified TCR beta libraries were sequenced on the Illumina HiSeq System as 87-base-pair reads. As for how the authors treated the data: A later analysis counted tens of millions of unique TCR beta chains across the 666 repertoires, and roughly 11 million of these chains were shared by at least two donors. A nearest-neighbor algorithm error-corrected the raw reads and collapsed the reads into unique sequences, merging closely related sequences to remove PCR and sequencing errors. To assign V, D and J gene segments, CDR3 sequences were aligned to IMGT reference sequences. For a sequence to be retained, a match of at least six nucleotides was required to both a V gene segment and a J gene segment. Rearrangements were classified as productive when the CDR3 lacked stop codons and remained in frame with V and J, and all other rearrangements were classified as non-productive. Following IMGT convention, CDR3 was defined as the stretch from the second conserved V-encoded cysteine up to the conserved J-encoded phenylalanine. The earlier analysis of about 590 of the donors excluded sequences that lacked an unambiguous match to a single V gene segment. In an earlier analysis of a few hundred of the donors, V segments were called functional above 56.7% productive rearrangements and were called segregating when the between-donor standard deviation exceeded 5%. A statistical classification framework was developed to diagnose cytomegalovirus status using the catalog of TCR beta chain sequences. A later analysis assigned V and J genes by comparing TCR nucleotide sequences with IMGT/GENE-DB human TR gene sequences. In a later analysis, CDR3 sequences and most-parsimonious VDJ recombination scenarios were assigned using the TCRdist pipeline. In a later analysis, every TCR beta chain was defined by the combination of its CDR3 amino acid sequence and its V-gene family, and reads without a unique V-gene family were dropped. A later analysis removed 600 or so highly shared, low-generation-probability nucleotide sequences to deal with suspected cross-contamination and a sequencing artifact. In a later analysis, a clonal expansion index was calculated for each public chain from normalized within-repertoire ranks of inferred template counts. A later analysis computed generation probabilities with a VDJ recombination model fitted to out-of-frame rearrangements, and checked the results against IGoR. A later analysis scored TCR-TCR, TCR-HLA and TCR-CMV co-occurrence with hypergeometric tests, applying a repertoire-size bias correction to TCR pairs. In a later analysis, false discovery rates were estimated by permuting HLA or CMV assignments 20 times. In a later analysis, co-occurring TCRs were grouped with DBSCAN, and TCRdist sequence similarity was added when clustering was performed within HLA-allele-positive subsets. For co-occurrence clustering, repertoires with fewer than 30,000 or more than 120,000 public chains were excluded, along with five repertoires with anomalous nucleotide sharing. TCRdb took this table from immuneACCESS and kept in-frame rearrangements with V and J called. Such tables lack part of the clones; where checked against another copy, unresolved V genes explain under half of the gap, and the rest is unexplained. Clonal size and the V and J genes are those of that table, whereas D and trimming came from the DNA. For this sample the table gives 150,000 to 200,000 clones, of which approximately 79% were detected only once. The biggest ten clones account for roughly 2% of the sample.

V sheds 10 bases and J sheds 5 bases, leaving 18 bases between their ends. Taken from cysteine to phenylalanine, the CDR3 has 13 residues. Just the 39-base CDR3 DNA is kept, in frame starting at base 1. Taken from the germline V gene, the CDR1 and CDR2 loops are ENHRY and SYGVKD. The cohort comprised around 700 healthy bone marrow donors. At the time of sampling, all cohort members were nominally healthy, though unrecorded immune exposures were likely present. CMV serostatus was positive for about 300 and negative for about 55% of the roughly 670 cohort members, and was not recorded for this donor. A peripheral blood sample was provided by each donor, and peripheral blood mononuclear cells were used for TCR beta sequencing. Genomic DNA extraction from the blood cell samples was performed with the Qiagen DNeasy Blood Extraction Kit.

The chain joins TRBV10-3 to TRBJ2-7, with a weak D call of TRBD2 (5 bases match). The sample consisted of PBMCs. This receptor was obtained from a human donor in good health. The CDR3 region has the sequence CATGAGSANEQYF. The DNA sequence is TGTGCCACGGGCGCTGGGAGCGCTAACGAGCAGTACTTC.